The 24 T cell receptor beta chains presented below share a single source sample, sequenced in a study of T cell repertoires in cytomegalovirus infection. These receptors' targets are unknown. TCRdb re-analysed the reads in MiXCR, keeping a single row per CDR3 protein. The data contain about 700,000 distinct CDR3 sequences, around 32% of them seen just once; the ten biggest clones take up about 18%. The source was cultured PBMCs, collected from culture after CMV antigen stimulation. These receptors all stem from a human donor in good health (CMV status not recorded). Some clones in this sample may be carry-over from other donors' samples.

This clonotype was picked up a small number of times. CDR3 in DNA: TGTGCCAGCAGTTATAGGGGAATCAACAATGAGCAGTTCTTC. As protein: CASSYRGINNEQFF. The V gene is TRBV6-2 or TRBV6-3, the J gene TRBJ2-1; D is possibly TRBD1 (5 bases). Germline lookup yields CDR1 MNHEY and CDR2 SVGEGT. The CDR3 loop spans 14 amino acids. Trimming left V 3 bases short and J 5 bases short, with 11 bases between.

This clonotype came up a few times. The V call is TRBV7-8, the J call TRBJ1-1, with D uncertain. The CDR3 covers 13 residues. V shed 3 bases and J shed 4 bases, with 9 bases lying between them. Looked up from germline, CDR1 is SGHVS and CDR2 is FQNEAQ. Here the CDR3 reads CASSLDLGTEAFF. The CDR3, as DNA: TGTGCCAGCAGCTTGGACCTGGGCACTGAAGCTTTCTTT.

This CDR3 is CASSPRRYYGYTF. The CDR3 DNA is TGTGCCAGCAGCCCCCGACGGTATTATGGCTACACCTTC. The V gene is TRBV3-1, the J gene TRBJ1-2; no definite D call. The ends were cut back, 4 bases at V and 5 bases at J, with 11 bases in the middle. The CDR3 loop spans 13 amino acids. Germline lookup yields CDR1 LGHDT and CDR2 YNNKEL (reference sequence).

This clonotype was recorded a few times. The rearrangement uses TRBV24-1 and TRBJ2-1, with D possibly TRBD1 on 6 matching bases. The CDR3 sequence is 15 residues long. Germline loops: CDR1 KGHDR, CDR2 SFDVKD. Trimming removed 3 bases at V and 8 bases at J, with 16 bases between. CDR3 bases: TGTGCCACCAGTGATCCAGGGGCTCTATCGGATGAGCAGTTCTTC. Protein sequence: CATSDPGALSDEQFF.

This clonotype was seen repeatedly, ten times or more. The chain couples TRBV7-2 to TRBJ2-5; 15 positions agree with TRBD2. With V trimmed by 5 bases and J by 5 bases, 6 bases remained unmatched. The CDR3 consists of 16 residues. Germline V CDR1 and CDR2: SGHTA, FQGNSA. The chain's CDR3 is CASSPRTSGRAETQYF. In DNA, the CDR3 is TGTGCCAGCAGCCCTCGGACTAGCGGGAGGGCGGAGACCCAGTACTTC. Based on the CDR3 plus reference TRBV7-2 and TRBJ2-5, the full variable domain is GAGVSQSPSNKVTEKGKDVELRCDPISGHTALYWYRQSLGQGLEFLIYFQGNSAPDKSGLPSDRFSAERTGGSVSTLTIQRTQQEDSAVYLCASSPRTSGRAETQYFGPGTRLLVL.

The V gene is TRBV12-3 or TRBV12-4, the J gene TRBJ1-1, with TRBD1 identical over 11 bases. Unmatched junction bases numbered 6, after V lost 5 bases and J lost 4 bases. This CDR3 is built from 15 residues. The CDR3 sequence is CASSAVDRGPTEAFF. CDR3 sequence (DNA): TGTGCCAGCAGTGCGGTGGACAGGGGGCCCACTGAAGCTTTCTTT.

This clonotype was detected ten times or more. The V gene is TRBV7-2, the J gene TRBJ2-5; 10 nucleotides line up with TRBD1. The CDR3 is 16 amino acids. V shed 4 bases, J shed 1 base, and the junction held 6 bases outside the gene matches. The germline V gene encodes CDR1 SGHTA and CDR2 FQGNSA. CDR3 in DNA: TGTGCCAGCAGCTCCCGGACAGGGGGGTCCCAAGAGACCCAGTACTTC. Amino acid sequence: CASSSRTGGSQETQYF.

The chain couples TRBV18 to TRBJ2-1; D unclear. The V end was cut by 0 bases, the J end by 9 bases, with 9 bases between. Germline loops: CDR1 KGHSH, CDR2 LQKENI. The CDR3 covers 13 residues. In nucleotides, the CDR3 is TGTGCCAGCTCACCACCCACGATCGGTGAGCAGTTCTTC. This gives the protein CASSPPTIGEQFF.

This clonotype was seen only a few times. V usage is TRBV7-2 and J usage is TRBJ2-1; D is perhaps TRBD2 (5 bases). Germline CDR1 and CDR2: SGHTA and FQGNSA. The CDR3 length is 14 residues. V lost 2 bases to trimming and J lost 7 bases, with 12 bases between them. The CDR3, as DNA: TGTGCCAGCAGCTTAAACGCCGGAGGTAATGAGCAGTTCTTC. This encodes CASSLNAGGNEQFF.

This clonotype appeared a few times. This chain connects TRBV20-1 to TRBJ2-1, with TRBD1 identical over 7 bases. With 6 bases clipped from V and 4 bases from J, the junction kept 9 bases outside the gene matches. Germline assignment: CDR1 DFQATT and CDR2 SNEGSKA (reference sequence). This CDR3 region has 14 residues. This CDR3 is CSATPGTVYNEQFF. CDR3 nucleotide sequence: TGCAGTGCAACTCCCGGGACAGTATACAATGAGCAGTTCTTC.

This clonotype was counted a few times. The chain combines TRBV12-3 or TRBV12-4 with TRBJ2-5; 7 nucleotides line up with TRBD1. Unmatched junction bases numbered 3, after V lost 8 bases and J lost 0 bases. The CDR3 extends over 13 amino acids. The CDR3 DNA reads as TGTGCCAGCGGGGGACAGAACCAAGAGACCCAGTACTTC. As protein: CASGGQNQETQYF.

This chain connects TRBV2 to TRBJ1-1, with TRBD1 as a possible D gene (5 bases). CDR3 length: 14 residues. CDR1 and CDR2 from the germline V gene are SNHLY and FYNNEI. The germline V and J ends were trimmed by 6 bases and 4 bases, with 15 bases remaining between them. CDR3 DNA sequence: TGTGCCAGCAGCCCCCAGGGAAGGGGCACTGAAGCTTTCTTT. This sequence encodes CASSPQGRGTEAFF.

V usage is TRBV11-2 and J usage is TRBJ2-7, with 11 bases that match TRBD2. The V gene's germline CDR1 is SGHAT and CDR2 FQNNGV. CDR3 length: 15 amino acids. The junction had 8 bases not matched to a gene; V was cut back by 5 bases and J by 5 bases. CDR3 sequence reads: CASSRLAGGRNEQYF. CDR3 DNA: TGTGCCAGCAGCAGGCTAGCGGGGGGTAGGAACGAGCAGTACTTC.

The genes are TRBV11-2 and TRBJ2-3; D perhaps matches TRBD2 (6 bases). Looked up from germline, CDR1 is SGHAT and CDR2 is FQNNGV. With 5 bases removed from V and 2 bases from J, the gap between germline ends came to 11 bases. The CDR3 has 14 residues. For the CDR3, the DNA is TGTGCCAGCAGCCCGATAGCGGCCACAGATACGCAGTATTTT. It specifies CASSPIAATDTQYF.

This clonotype has a single count. The rearrangement joins TRBV7-2 to TRBJ2-3; TRBD2 matches at 9 bases. Germline CDR1 and CDR2: SGHTA and FQGNSA. The length of the CDR3 is 15 residues. Unmatched junction bases numbered 9, after V lost 4 bases and J lost 7 bases. The CDR3 nucleotides are TGTGCCAGCAGCTCGTCCGGGACTAGCTCATATACGCAGTATTTT. Its protein is CASSSSGTSSYTQYF.

The chain carries TRBV19 and TRBJ1-3; D may be TRBD1 (5 bases). The V and J ends lost 4 bases and 0 bases respectively, with 13 bases between them. CDR3 length equals 16 residues. Germline CDR1 and CDR2: LNHDA and SQIVND (reference sequence). The chain's CDR3 is CASSKRDAGSGNTIYF. The CDR3 region has the DNA TGTGCCAGTAGTAAGCGGGACGCCGGCTCTGGAAACACCATATATTTT.

The rearrangement uses TRBV12-5 and TRBJ1-1; a possible D gene is TRBD1 (6 bases). The CDR3 sequence is 13 residues long. CDR1 is LGHNT and CDR2 is FRNRAP in the germline V gene. The ends were cut back, 1 base at V and 3 bases at J, with 6 bases in the middle. The CDR3 loop reads CASGLAGDTEAFF. The CDR3 DNA is TGTGCTAGTGGTTTGGCAGGGGACACTGAAGCTTTCTTT.

This rearrangement joins TRBV7-2 to TRBJ2-4; 11 nucleotides line up with TRBD2. Per germline, CDR1 SGHTA and CDR2 FQGNSA. J was trimmed by 10 bases and V by 5 bases; bases with no gene match: 7. The CDR3 runs to 14 residues. CDR3 sequence: CASSPGTSGPIQYF. The CDR3 DNA reads as TGTGCCAGCAGCCCGGGGACTAGCGGACCGATTCAGTACTTC.

The chain is built from TRBV6-6 and TRBJ2-7; 8 nucleotides align to TRBD2. This CDR3 spans 15 amino acids. V was clipped by 6 bases and J by 3 bases; unmatched bases: 10. CDR1 is MNHNY, CDR2 SVGAGI, per germline (reference sequence). This chain's CDR3 is CASRVAGGTSYEQYF. CDR3 nucleotide sequence: TGTGCCAGCAGGGTGGCGGGGGGTACCAGCTACGAGCAGTACTTC.

This chain links TRBV27 with TRBJ2-1, with D hard to call. V dropped 5 bases and J dropped 0 bases, with 14 bases sitting between them. This CDR3 is 16 amino acids long. Germline V gives CDR1 MNHEY, CDR2 SMNVEV (reference sequence). CDR3 DNA: TGTGCCAGCAGTACCGCCGGGTCGAGCTCCTACAATGAGCAGTTCTTC. This gives the protein CASSTAGSSSYNEQFF.

The sample holds a few counts of this clonotype. The V and J genes are TRBV12-5 and TRBJ1-3; D is ambiguous. V was trimmed by 5 bases and J by 4 bases, leaving 12 bases between them. Per germline, CDR1 LGHNT and CDR2 FRNRAP. There are 14 residues in the CDR3. CDR3 in amino acids: CASGASFLGNTIYF. The CDR3 region has the DNA TGTGCTAGTGGTGCCTCCTTCTTAGGAAACACCATATATTTT.

This clonotype has just a few counts. The chain employs TRBV2 and TRBJ2-5, with 8 bases lining up with TRBD1. Losses at the gene ends were 6 bases for V and 4 bases for J; bases not matched to a gene: 10. CDR3 length: 15 residues. Germline V CDR1 and CDR2: SNHLY, FYNNEI. CDR3 protein: CASSLDRVGGETQYF. CDR3 bases: TGTGCCAGCAGCCTGGACAGGGTTGGGGGAGAGACCCAGTACTTC.

The chain employs TRBV11-2 and TRBJ2-1, with 14 bases fitting TRBD2. In germline, CDR1 is SGHAT, CDR2 FQNNGV. V shed 6 bases and J 8 bases; nucleotides not matched to a gene: 9. There are 16 residues in the CDR3. CDR3 nucleotide sequence: TGTGCCAGCAGGAGACTAGCGGGAGGGCTTTGGGATGAGCAGTTCTTC. It is translated as CASRRLAGGLWDEQFF.

This clonotype has just a few counts. The CDR3 here is CASSLNPSGSSYNEQFF. Written as DNA, the CDR3 is TGTGCCAGCAGCTTAAACCCTAGCGGGAGCTCCTACAATGAGCAGTTCTTC. The rearrangement links TRBV7-8 to TRBJ2-1; TRBD2 agrees at 10 bases. The length of the CDR3 is 17 residues. The germline gives CDR1 SGHVS, CDR2 FQNEAQ. The J segment lost 0 bases and the V segment lost 2 bases, leaving 4 bases of the junction unmatched.